This T cell receptor beta chain derives from a study of post-analysis software for immune sequencing data. For this clonotype: Antigen specificity is unknown.

The study's findings and limits: Four or five TRBV segments, TRBV5-6, TRBV5-1 and TRBV20-1 among them, were found more frequent in patients than controls.

This CDR3 has 15 amino acids. Trimming cost V 11 bases and J 1 base; bases outside gene matches: 9. The TCR beta cDNA libraries carried unique molecular identifiers. TCRdb analysed the PCR reads with MiXCR anew, one entry per CDR3 protein. The table lists roughly 620,000 distinct CDR3 sequences, 40% to 50% of them singletons. Material for sequencing was blood. The chain links TRBV12-3 or TRBV12-4 to TRBJ2-1, with TRBD2 matching over 9 bases. The sequence was collected from a girl under 18 with multiple sclerosis. The CDR3 region is CAVRTSESSYNEQFF. The CDR3 bases are TGTGCCGTGCGGACTAGCGAAAGTTCCTACAATGAGCAGTTCTTC.